This is a list of T cell receptor beta chains from one sample in a study of neurological immune-mediated disorders. TCRdb re-called the 5' RACE reads through MiXCR, storing one row per CDR3 protein. In the table there are over 75,000 distinct CDR3 sequences, about 5.6% of which are singletons. Sequencing was carried out using PBMCs. The receptors come from a woman in her fifties or sixties with multiple sclerosis. Both conserved end residues are part of each CDR3. A D gene is named only where the DNA matches it firmly. Only some rows state a clone size, as once, few, many or a class for expanded clones.

TRBJ2-5 | TRBV5-1 | many | TRBD2 | CASSMGLAQGRETQYF | TGCGCCAGCAGCATGGGACTAGCCCAAGGCCGAGAGACCCAGTACTTC
TRBJ1-1 | TRBV5-1 | many | - | CASSLTTTSNTEAFF | TGCGCCAGCAGCTTGACGACTACCTCGAACACTGAAGCTTTCTTT
TRBJ1-5 | TRBV20-1 | many | - | CSANRGGINQPQHF | TGCAGTGCTAACCGAGGGGGAATCAATCAGCCCCAGCATTTT
TRBJ1-1 | TRBV19 | many | - | CASSTSQVNTEAFF | TGTGCCAGTAGTACTTCCCAAGTGAACACTGAAGCTTTCTTT
TRBJ2-7 | TRBV6-2/TRBV6-3 | many | - | CASRGGGSSYEQYF | TGTGCCAGCAGAGGAGGGGGGTCCTCCTACGAGCAGTACTTC
TRBJ2-3 | TRBV5-6 | many | - | CASSPTKRTDTQYF | TGTGCCAGCAGCCCGACAAAAAGGACAGATACGCAGTATTTT
TRBJ2-1 | TRBV3-1 | - | TRBD1 | CASSHLEQGAMDNEQFF | TGTGCCAGCAGCCATCTCGAACAGGGGGCTATGGACAATGAGCAGTTCTTC
TRBJ2-1 | TRBV5-6 | many | - | CASSLNLLQTYNEQFF | TGTGCCAGCAGCTTGAATCTTCTCCAAACCTACAATGAGCAGTTCTTC
TRBJ2-6 | TRBV29-1 | many | TRBD1 | CSVEQGAFGGANVLTF | TGCAGCGTTGAGCAGGGGGCTTTTGGTGGGGCCAACGTCCTGACTTTC
TRBJ1-5 | TRBV15 | many | TRBD1 | CATSRPGGGGQPQHF | TGTGCCACCAGCAGACCAGGGGGGGGCGGTCAGCCCCAGCATTTT
TRBJ2-2 | TRBV29-1 | many | - | CSVEGLITGELFF | TGCAGCGTTGAGGGACTGATCACCGGGGAGCTGTTTTTT
TRBJ2-4 | TRBV6-5 | many | TRBD1 | CASSPVATGANIQYF | TGTGCCAGCAGCCCCGTGGCGACAGGGGCAAACATTCAGTACTTC
TRBJ2-3 | TRBV5-1 | many | - | CASSQPPPGEGTQYF | TGCGCCAGCAGCCAACCTCCCCCAGGGGAGGGTACGCAGTATTTT
TRBJ1-2 | TRBV6-4 | few | TRBD1 | CASSETGYNGYTF | TGTGCCAGCAGTGAGACAGGGTATAATGGCTACACCTTC
TRBJ1-1 | TRBV20-1 | many | - | CSARVLNWGTEAFF | TGCAGTGCTAGAGTCCTTAATTGGGGAACTGAAGCTTTCTTT
TRBJ1-5 | TRBV3-1 | few | - | CASSQGVISNQPQHF | TGTGCCAGCAGCCAAGGAGTAATTAGCAATCAGCCCCAGCATTTT
TRBJ2-3 | TRBV4-1 | many | TRBD2 | CASSLGGSGGMDTQYF | TGCGCCAGCAGCCTCGGGGGTAGCGGGGGTATGGATACGCAGTATTTT